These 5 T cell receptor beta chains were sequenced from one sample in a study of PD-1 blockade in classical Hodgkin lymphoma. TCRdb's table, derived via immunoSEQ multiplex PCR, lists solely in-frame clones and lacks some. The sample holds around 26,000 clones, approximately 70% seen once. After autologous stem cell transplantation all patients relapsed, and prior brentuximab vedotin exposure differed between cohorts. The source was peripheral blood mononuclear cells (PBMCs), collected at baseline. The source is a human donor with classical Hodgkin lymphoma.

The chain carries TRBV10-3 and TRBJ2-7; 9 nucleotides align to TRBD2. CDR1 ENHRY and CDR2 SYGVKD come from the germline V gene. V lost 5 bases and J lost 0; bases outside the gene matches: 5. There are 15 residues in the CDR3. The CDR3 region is CAISTSGLSSYEQYF. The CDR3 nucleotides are TGTGCCATCAGTACTAGCGGGCTCAGCTCCTACGAGCAGTACTTC.

The CDR3 DNA follows: TGTGCCTGGAGTGTTGAGGAAAGGGCCTTAGGTGAAGCTTTCTTT. Encoded protein: CAWSVEERALGEAFF. The V and J genes are TRBV30 and TRBJ1-1; D gene unclear. V was pared by 0 bases and J by 7 bases, with 18 bases between. Per the germline V gene, CDR1 is GTSNPN and CDR2 is SVGIG (reference sequence). The CDR3 is 15 amino acids. Complete variable domain (other parts from reference TRBV30 and TRBJ1-1): SQTIHQWPATLVQPVGSPLSLECTVEGTSNPNLYWYRQAAGRGLQLLFYSVGIGQISSEVPQNLSASRPQDRQFILSSKKLLLSDSGFYLCAWSVEERALGEAFFGQGTRLTVV.

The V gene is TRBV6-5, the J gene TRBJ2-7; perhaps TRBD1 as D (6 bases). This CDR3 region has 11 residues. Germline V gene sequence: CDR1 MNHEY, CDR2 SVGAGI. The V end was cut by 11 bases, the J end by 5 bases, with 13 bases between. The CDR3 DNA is TGTGCCCTTGGACAGAGAGACGAGCAGTACTTC. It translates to CALGQRDEQYF.

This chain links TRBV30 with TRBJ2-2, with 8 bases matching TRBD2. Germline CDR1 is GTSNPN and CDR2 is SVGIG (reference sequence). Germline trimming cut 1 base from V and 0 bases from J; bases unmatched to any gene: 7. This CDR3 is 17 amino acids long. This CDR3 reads CAWSGFGGASNTGELFF. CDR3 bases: TGTGCCTGGAGTGGGTTCGGGGGGGCCTCGAACACCGGGGAGCTGTTTTTT.

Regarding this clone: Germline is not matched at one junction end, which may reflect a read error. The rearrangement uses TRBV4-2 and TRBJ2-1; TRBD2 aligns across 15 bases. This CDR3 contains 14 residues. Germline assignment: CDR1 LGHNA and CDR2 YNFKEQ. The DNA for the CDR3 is TGTGCCAGCAGCCCCGGACTAGCGGGGGGGTCGGGGGTCTTC. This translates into CASSPGLAGGSGVF.